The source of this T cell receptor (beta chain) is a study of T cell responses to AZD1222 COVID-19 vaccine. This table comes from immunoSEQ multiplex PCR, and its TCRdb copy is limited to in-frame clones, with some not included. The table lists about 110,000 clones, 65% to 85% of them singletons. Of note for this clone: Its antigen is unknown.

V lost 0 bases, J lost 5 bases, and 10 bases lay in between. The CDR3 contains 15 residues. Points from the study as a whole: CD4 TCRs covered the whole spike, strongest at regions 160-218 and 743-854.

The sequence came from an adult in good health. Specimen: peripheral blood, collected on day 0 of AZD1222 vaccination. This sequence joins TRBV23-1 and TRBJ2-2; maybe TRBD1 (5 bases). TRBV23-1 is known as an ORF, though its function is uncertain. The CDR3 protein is CASSQSRVSTGELFF. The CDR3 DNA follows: TGCGCCAGCAGTCAATCCAGGGTCAGTACCGGGGAGCTGTTTTTT.